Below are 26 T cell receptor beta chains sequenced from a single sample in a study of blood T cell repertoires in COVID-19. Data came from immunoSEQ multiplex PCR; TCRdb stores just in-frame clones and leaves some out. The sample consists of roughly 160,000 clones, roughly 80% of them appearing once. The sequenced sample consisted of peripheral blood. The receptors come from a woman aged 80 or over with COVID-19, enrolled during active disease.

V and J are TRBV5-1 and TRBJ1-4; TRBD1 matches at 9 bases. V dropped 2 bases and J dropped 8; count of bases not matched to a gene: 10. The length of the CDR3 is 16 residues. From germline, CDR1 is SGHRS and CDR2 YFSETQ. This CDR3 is CASSFPDGTGSEKLFF. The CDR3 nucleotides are TGCGCCAGCAGCTTCCCGGACGGGACAGGGAGCGAAAAACTGTTTTTT.

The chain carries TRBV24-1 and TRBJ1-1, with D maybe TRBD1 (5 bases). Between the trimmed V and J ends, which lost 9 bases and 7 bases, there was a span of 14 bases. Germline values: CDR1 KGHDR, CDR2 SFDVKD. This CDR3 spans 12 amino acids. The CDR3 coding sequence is TGTGCCACCCGGGGGGAGGGGTGTGAAGCTTTCTTT. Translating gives CATRGEGCEAFF.

CDR3 sequence (DNA): TGTGCCAGCAGCCCTCGACTAGCAGATACGCAGTATTTT. Amino acids: CASSPRLADTQYF. The chain links TRBV3-1 (or the pseudogene TRBV3-2) to TRBJ2-3; TRBD2 is a possible D gene (6 bases). This CDR3 spans 13 amino acids. The V end was cut by 4 bases, the J end by 4 bases, with 9 bases between. Per the germline V gene, CDR1 is LGHDT and CDR2 is YNNKEL (reference sequence).

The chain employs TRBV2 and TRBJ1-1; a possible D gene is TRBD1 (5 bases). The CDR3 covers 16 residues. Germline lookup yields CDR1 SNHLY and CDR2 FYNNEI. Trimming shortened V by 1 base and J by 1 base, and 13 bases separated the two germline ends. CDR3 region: CASSEGRGGGNTEAFF. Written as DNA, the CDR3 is TGTGCCAGCAGTGAAGGAAGGGGCGGGGGGAACACTGAAGCTTTCTTT.

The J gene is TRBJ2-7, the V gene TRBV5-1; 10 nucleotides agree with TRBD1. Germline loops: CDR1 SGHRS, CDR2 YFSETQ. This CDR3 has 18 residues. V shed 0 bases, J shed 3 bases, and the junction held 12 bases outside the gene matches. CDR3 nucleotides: TGCGCCAGCAGCTTGGCGTCTAAGACAGGGGGCGACTACTACGAGCAGTACTTC. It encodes CASSLASKTGGDYYEQYF.

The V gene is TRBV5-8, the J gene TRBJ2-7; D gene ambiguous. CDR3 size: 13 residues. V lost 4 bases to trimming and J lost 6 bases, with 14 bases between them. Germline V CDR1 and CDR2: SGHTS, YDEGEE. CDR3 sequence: CASSKRAEIEQYF. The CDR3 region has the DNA TGTGCCAGCAGCAAAAGAGCTGAGATCGAGCAGTACTTC.

CDR3 region: CASINRGWAGNTEAFF. In nucleotides, the CDR3 is TGTGCCAGTATTAACAGGGGATGGGCAGGGAACACTGAAGCTTTCTTT. The genes are TRBV19 and TRBJ1-1, with 7 positions matching TRBD1. This CDR3 is built from 16 residues. In germline, CDR1 is LNHDA, CDR2 SQIVND (reference sequence). Trimming at V came to 7 bases and at J to 1 base, leaving 12 bases not matched to a gene.

The CDR3 DNA follows: TGTGCCACCAGCAGAGATCGGGGATTACCCCAGCATTTT. Amino acid sequence: CATSRDRGLPQHF. The chain uses TRBV15 and TRBJ1-5; D gene uncertain. Trimming stripped 0 bases from V and 10 bases from J, with 10 bases between. The CDR3 runs 13 residues. CDR1 LNHNV and CDR2 YYDKDF come from the germline V gene (reference sequence).

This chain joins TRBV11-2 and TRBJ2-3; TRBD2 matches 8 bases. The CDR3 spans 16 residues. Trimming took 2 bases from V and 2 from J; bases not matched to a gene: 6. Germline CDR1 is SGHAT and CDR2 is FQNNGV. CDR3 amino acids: CASSLTLAASTDTQYF. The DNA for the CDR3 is TGTGCCAGCAGCTTAACACTAGCGGCCTCCACAGATACGCAGTATTTT.

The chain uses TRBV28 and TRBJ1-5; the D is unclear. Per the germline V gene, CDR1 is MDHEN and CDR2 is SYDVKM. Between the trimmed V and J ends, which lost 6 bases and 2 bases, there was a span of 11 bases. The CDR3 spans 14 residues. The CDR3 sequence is CASRLRGGNQPQHF. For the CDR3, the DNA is TGTGCCAGCAGGTTAAGAGGAGGCAATCAGCCCCAGCATTTT.

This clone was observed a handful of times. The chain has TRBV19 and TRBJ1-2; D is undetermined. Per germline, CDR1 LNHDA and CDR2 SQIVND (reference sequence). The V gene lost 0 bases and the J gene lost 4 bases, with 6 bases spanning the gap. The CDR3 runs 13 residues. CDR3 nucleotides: TGTGCCAGTAGTATAGAGACACGCTATGGCTACACCTTC. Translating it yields CASSIETRYGYTF.

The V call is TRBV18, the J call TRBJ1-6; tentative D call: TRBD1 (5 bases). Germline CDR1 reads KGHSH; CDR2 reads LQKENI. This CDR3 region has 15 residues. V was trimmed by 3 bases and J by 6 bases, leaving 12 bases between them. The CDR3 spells CASSPYGHRNSPLHF. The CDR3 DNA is TGTGCCAGCTCACCGTACGGACATCGTAATTCACCCCTCCACTTT.

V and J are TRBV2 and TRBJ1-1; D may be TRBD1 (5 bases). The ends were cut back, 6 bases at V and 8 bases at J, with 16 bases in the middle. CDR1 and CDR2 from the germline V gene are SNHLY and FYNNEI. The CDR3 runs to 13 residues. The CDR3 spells CASSLGPSQEAFF. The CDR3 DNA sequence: TGTGCCAGCAGCCTGGGGCCAAGCCAAGAAGCTTTCTTT.

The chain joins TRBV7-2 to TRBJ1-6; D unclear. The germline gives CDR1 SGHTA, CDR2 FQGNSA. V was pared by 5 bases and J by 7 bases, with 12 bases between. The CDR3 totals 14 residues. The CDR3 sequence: CASSPGIRNSPLHF. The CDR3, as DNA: TGTGCCAGCAGCCCGGGGATCCGAAATTCACCCCTCCACTTT.

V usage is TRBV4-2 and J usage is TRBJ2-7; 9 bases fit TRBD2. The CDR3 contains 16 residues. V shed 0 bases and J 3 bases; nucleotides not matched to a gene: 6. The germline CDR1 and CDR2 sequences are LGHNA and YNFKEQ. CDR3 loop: CASSQDSGRGGYEQYF. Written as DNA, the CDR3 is TGTGCCAGCAGCCAAGATAGTGGGCGGGGGGGCTACGAGCAGTACTTC.

This CDR3 is CASSLTGVQGEYELFF. In DNA, the CDR3 is TGTGCCAGCAGCCTTACTGGGGTACAGGGGGAATATGAACTGTTTTTT. This sequence joins TRBV28 and TRBJ1-4, with TRBD1 matching 8 bases. The ends lost 6 bases at V and 12 bases at J; junction bases unmatched: 18. This CDR3 contains 16 residues. Germline CDR1 reads MDHEN; CDR2 reads SYDVKM.

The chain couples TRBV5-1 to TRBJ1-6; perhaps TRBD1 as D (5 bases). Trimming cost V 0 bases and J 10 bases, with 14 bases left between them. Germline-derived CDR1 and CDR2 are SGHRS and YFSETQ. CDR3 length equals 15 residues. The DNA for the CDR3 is TGCGCCAGCAGCTTGGAAAGCCGCCAGGGCTCACCCCTCCACTTT. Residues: CASSLESRQGSPLHF.

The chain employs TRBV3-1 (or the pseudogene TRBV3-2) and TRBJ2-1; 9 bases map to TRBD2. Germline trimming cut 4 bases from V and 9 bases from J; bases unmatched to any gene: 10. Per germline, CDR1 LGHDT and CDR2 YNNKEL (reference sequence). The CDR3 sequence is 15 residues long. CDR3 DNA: TGTGCCAGCAGCCCCCCCCGCGGGGGGGCTGTTGAGCAGTTCTTC. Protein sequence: CASSPPRGGAVEQFF.

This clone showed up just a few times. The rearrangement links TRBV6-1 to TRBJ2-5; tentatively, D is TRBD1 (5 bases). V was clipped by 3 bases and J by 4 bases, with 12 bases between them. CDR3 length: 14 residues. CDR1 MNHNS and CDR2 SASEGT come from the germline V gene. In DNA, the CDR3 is TGTGCCAGCAGTGAGCAGGGTTGGGGAGAGACCCAGTACTTC. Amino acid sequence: CASSEQGWGETQYF.

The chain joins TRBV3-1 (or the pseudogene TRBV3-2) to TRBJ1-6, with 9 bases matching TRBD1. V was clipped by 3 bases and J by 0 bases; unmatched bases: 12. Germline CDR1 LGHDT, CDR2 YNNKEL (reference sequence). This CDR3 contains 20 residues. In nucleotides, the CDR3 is TGTGCCAGCAGCCAGGGACAGGGCGCCGGATCAAGCTCCTATAATTCACCCCTCCACTTT. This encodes CASSQGQGAGSSSYNSPLHF.

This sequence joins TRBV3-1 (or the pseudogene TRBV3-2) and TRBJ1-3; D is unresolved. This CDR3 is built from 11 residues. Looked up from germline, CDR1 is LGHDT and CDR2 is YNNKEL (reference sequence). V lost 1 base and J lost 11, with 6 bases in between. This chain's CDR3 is CASSQGLPIYF. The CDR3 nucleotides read TGTGCCAGCAGCCAAGGGCTGCCCATATATTTT.

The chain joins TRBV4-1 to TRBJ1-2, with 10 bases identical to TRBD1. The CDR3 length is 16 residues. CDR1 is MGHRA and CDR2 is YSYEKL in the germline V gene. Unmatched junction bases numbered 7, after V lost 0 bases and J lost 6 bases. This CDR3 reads CASSQDGTGVIDGYTF. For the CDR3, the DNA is TGCGCCAGCAGCCAAGATGGGACAGGGGTAATCGATGGCTACACCTTC.

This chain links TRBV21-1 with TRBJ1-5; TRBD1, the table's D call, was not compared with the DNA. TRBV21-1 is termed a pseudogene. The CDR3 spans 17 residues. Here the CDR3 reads CASSKAESRIPKWPQHF. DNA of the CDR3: TGTGCCAGCAGCAAAGCAGAGAGCAGGATCCCCAAGTGGCCCCAGCATTTT.

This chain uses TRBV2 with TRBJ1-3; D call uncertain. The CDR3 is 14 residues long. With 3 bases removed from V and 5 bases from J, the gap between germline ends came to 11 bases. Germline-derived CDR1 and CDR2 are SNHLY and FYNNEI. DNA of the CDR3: TGTGCCAGCAGTGATTCGGGAATGAGAAACACCATATATTTT. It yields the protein CASSDSGMRNTIYF.

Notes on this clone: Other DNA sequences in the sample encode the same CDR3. The CDR3 is CASSRIYEQYF. The CDR3 DNA reads as TGTGCCAGCAGCAGGATCTACGAGCAGTACTTC. This chain joins TRBV28 and TRBJ2-7; D not certain. The germline V and J ends were trimmed by 6 bases and 3 bases, with 6 bases remaining between them. This CDR3 comprises 11 residues. In germline, CDR1 is MDHEN, CDR2 SYDVKM.

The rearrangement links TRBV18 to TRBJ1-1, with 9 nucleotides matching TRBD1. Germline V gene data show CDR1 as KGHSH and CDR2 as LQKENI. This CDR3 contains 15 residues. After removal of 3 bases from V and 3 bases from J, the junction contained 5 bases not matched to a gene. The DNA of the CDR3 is TGTGCCAGCTCACCTCGGACAGGGGAGGACACTGAAGCTTTCTTT. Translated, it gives CASSPRTGEDTEAFF.